The 13 T cell receptor beta chains reported below all come from one sample, sequenced in a study of blood T cell repertoires in COVID-19. Libraries were prepared by immunoSEQ multiplex PCR; TCRdb keeps only in-frame clonotypes and omits some of them. The sample has 300,000 or so clones, nearly 90% seen once. Material: PBMCs or T cells enriched from blood (not recorded which). The receptors were gathered from a woman aged 50 to 60 who had been exposed to COVID-19.

The chain combines TRBV2 with TRBJ2-7; D might be TRBD2 (6 bases). The germline gives CDR1 SNHLY, CDR2 FYNNEI. The CDR3 sequence is 11 residues long. V was cut by 6 bases and J by 7 bases, with 10 bases left in between. The CDR3 loop reads CASRRGGEQYF. The CDR3 coding sequence is TGTGCCAGCAGGAGGGGAGGTGAGCAGTACTTC.

The chain couples TRBV5-4 to TRBJ2-5, with D unresolved. Germline CDR1 SGHNT, CDR2 YYREEE (reference sequence). Trimming pared 0 bases from V and 5 bases from J, leaving 5 bases between. This CDR3 spans 12 amino acids. CDR3 nucleotides: TGTGCCAGCAGCTTGGCCGGGGAGACCCAGTACTTC. This gives the protein CASSLAGETQYF. The full variable domain, completed using reference TRBV5-4 and TRBJ2-5, is ETGVTQSPTHLIKTRGQQVTLRCSSQSGHNTVSWYQQALGQGPQFIFQYYREEENGRGNFPPRFSGLQFPNYSSELNVNALELDDSALYLCASSLAGETQYFGPGTRLLVL.

V usage is TRBV7-9 and J usage is TRBJ1-2, with 9 bases lining up with TRBD1. V shed 7 bases and J 4 bases; nucleotides not matched to a gene: 7. Germline assignment: CDR1 SEHNR and CDR2 FQNEAQ (reference sequence). CDR3 size: 14 residues. CDR3 sequence reads: CASIAGTGIYGYTF. CDR3 bases: TGTGCCAGCATCGCCGGGACAGGGATCTATGGCTACACCTTC.

CDR3 DNA sequence: TGTGCCAGCAGCTTGGCCACAGAAGCTAACTATGGCTACACCTTC. This encodes CASSLATEANYGYTF. The rearrangement joins TRBV5-4 to TRBJ1-2; D remains unclear. Germline lookup yields CDR1 SGHNT and CDR2 YYREEE (reference sequence). The CDR3 totals 15 residues. Trimming left V 0 bases short and J 0 bases short, with 9 bases between.

The chain joins TRBV5-1 to TRBJ1-1; D call uncertain. CDR1 is SGHRS, CDR2 YFSETQ, per germline. This CDR3 contains 14 residues. Between the trimmed V and J ends, which lost 4 bases and 1 base, there was a span of 11 bases. CDR3 region: CASSTGLENTEAFF. CDR3 nucleotide sequence: TGCGCCAGCAGCACCGGACTAGAGAACACTGAAGCTTTCTTT.

This clone was recorded a few times. The chain couples TRBV5-1 to TRBJ1-2, with D uncertain. The V end was cut by 5 bases, the J end by 1 base, with 18 bases between. This CDR3 region has 16 residues. Germline lookup yields CDR1 SGHRS and CDR2 YFSETQ. DNA of the CDR3: TGCGCCAGCAGGTTAACCATACAGCTGAATAACTATGGCTACACCTTC. It encodes CASRLTIQLNNYGYTF.

This sequence joins TRBV5-4 and TRBJ1-1; D unclear. The CDR3 loop spans 14 amino acids. Germline V CDR1 and CDR2: SGHNT, YYREEE (reference sequence). The V end was cut by 2 bases, the J end by 2 bases, with 10 bases between. As DNA, the CDR3 is TGTGCCAGCAGCTTCGGGGAACCAAACACTGAAGCTTTCTTT. Protein product: CASSFGEPNTEAFF.

This clone was recorded at least ten times. CDR3 DNA sequence: TGTGCCAGCAGCTTAGACTGGGACAGGGACGACCTTAGCAATCAGCCCCAGCATTTT. Translation gives CASSLDWDRDDLSNQPQHF. V usage is TRBV7-8 and J usage is TRBJ1-5; TRBD1 agrees at 9 bases. Germline CDR1 SGHVS, CDR2 FQNEAQ. The CDR3 runs 19 residues. After removal of 1 base from V and 0 bases from J, the junction contained 10 bases not matched to a gene.

V gene TRBV12-3 or TRBV12-4 combines with J gene TRBJ2-1; D gene uncertain. The CDR3 has 13 amino acids. The ends were cut back, 2 bases at V and 6 bases at J, with 8 bases in the middle. CDR3 in amino acids: CASSLNGANEQFF. CDR3 coding DNA: TGTGCCAGCAGTTTAAACGGAGCCAATGAGCAGTTCTTC.

This chain uses TRBV2 with TRBJ2-5, with TRBD1 matching over 7 bases. After removal of 6 bases from V and 5 bases from J, the junction contained 9 bases not matched to a gene. There are 14 residues in the CDR3. Germline V CDR1 and CDR2: SNHLY, FYNNEI. Here the CDR3 reads CASSRQGLGETQYF. CDR3 nucleotides: TGTGCCAGCAGCCGACAGGGTTTGGGGGAGACCCAGTACTTC.

This chain connects TRBV5-4 to TRBJ2-5; a possible D gene is TRBD2 (7 bases). Between the trimmed V and J ends, which lost 4 bases and 4 bases, there was a span of 17 bases. This CDR3 region has 15 residues. Germline loops: CDR1 SGHNT, CDR2 YYREEE (reference sequence). The CDR3 loop reads CASSQSEGGVETQYF. The CDR3 nucleotides are TGTGCCAGCAGCCAATCGGAGGGGGGGGTAGAGACCCAGTACTTC.

This clone was recorded once. This rearrangement joins TRBV5-1 to TRBJ1-4; 8 bases are shared with TRBD1. Trimming cost V 4 bases and J 0 bases; bases outside gene matches: 5. Germline loops: CDR1 SGHRS, CDR2 YFSETQ. The CDR3 has 16 amino acids. This CDR3 is CASSPAGGTTNEKLFF. The CDR3 DNA sequence: TGCGCCAGCAGCCCGGCAGGGGGCACAACTAATGAAAAACTGTTTTTT.

CDR3 sequence reads: CASSLTTENPYEQYF. The CDR3 bases are TGTGCCAGCAGCTTAACGACAGAAAACCCCTACGAGCAGTACTTC. This chain uses TRBV7-9 with TRBJ2-7, with a tentative D call TRBD1 (5 bases). Germline V lookup: CDR1 SEHNR, CDR2 FQNEAQ (reference sequence). The CDR3 covers 15 residues. Trimming shortened V by 2 bases and J by 2 bases, and 13 bases separated the two germline ends.